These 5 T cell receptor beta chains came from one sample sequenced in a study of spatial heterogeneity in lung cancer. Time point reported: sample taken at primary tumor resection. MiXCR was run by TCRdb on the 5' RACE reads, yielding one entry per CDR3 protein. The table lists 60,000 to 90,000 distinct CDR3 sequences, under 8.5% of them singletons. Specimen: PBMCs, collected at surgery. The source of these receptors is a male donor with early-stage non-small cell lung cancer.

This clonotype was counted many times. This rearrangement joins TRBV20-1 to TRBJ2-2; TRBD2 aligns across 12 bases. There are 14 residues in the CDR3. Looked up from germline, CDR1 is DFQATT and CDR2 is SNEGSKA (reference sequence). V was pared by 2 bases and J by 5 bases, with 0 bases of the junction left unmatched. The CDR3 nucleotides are TGCAGTGCTAGACTAGCGGGAGGGACCGGGGAGCTGTTTTTT. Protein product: CSARLAGGTGELFF.

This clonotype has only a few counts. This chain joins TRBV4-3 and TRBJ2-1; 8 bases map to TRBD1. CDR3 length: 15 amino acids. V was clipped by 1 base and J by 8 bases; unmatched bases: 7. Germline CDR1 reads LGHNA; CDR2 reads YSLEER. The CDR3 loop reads CASSQGTGRLYEQFF. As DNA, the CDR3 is TGCGCCAGCAGCCAAGGGACAGGGAGGCTTTATGAGCAGTTCTTC.

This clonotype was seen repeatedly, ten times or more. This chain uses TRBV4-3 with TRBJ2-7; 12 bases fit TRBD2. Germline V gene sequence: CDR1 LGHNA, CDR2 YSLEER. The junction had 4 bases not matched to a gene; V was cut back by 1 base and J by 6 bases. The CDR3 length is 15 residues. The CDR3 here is CASSQATSGSVEQYF. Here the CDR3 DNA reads TGCGCCAGCAGCCAAGCGACTAGCGGGAGTGTCGAGCAGTACTTC.

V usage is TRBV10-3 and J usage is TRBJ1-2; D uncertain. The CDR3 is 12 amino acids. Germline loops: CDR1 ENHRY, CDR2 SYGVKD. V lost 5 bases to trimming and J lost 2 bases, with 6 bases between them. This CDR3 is CAISPTNYGYTF. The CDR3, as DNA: TGTGCCATCAGTCCCACAAACTATGGCTACACCTTC.

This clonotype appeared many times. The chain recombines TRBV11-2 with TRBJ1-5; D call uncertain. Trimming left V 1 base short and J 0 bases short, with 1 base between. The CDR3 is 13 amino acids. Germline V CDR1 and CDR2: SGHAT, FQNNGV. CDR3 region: CASSLGSNQPQHF. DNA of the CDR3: TGTGCCAGCAGCTTAGGTAGCAATCAGCCCCAGCATTTT.